This TCR beta chain comes out of a study of beta chain features in type 1 diabetes. It was one heparinised blood draw, averaging about 120 mL, that each donor gave. CD4+ naive, central memory, regulatory and stem cell-like memory subsets were isolated by sorting on CD45RO/CCR7/CD25/CD127/CD95/CD27. TCRB transcripts that were expressed got sequenced, as all of the isolated RNA had been reverse transcribed. The assay was immunoSEQ multiplex PCR, and TCRdb's table has in-frame clones only and misses some. The table includes roughly 250,000 clones, about 70% detected once. The CDR3 has 15 amino acids. Looked up from germline, CDR1 is MGHDK and CDR2 is SYGVNS. Losses at the gene ends were 6 bases for V and 5 bases for J; bases not matched to a gene: 13.

The chain joins TRBV25-1 to TRBJ2-7; 7 bases line up with TRBD2. Sequencing was done on a sample of naive CD4+ T cells from blood. This receptor was identified in a man aged 25-45 years in good health. The CDR3 bases are TGTGCCAGCAGCCCCTGGGGAGCGGGGAACCACGAGCAGTACTTC. Protein: CASSPWGAGNHEQYF.